Listed here is a single T cell receptor beta chain. Antigen unknown. Method: immunoSEQ multiplex PCR; TCRdb's copy keeps in-frame clones and lacks some. The sample has more than 95,000 clones, 75% to 85% seen once. These data originate in a study of T cell responses to AZD1222 COVID-19 vaccine. Findings and caveats of the study: Spike was spanned by vaccine-associated CD4 TCRs, which were dominant at 160-218 and 743-854. Repertoires were obtained only post-peak T cell response.

The germline gives CDR1 LGHNA, CDR2 YNFKEQ. CDR3 length equals 12 residues. V lost 4 bases, J lost 12 bases, and 10 bases lay in between. This chain uses TRBV4-2 with TRBJ1-6; D remains unclear. The receptor's source is an adult who received the AZD1222 COVID-19 vaccine. The input for sequencing was peripheral blood, taken 28 days after the second AZD1222 dose. This chain's CDR3 is CASSPLEGPLHF. CDR3 in DNA: TGTGCCAGCAGCCCGCTAGAGGGACCCCTCCACTTT.